The T cell receptor (beta chain) under discussion was sequenced for a study of blood T cell repertoires in COVID-19. In its sample, this clone was seen once. The protocol was immunoSEQ multiplex PCR, while the TCRdb copy is restricted to in-frame clones and leaves out a portion. The sample carries approximately 100,000 clones, roughly 80% recorded once. Germline CDR1 and CDR2: LGHDT and YNNKEL (reference sequence). After removal of 4 bases from V and 9 bases from J, the junction contained 18 bases not matched to a gene. The CDR3 totals 19 residues. The sequencing input was peripheral blood. The receptor's source is a human donor in a cohort sampled during active COVID-19. The chain carries TRBV3-1 (or the pseudogene TRBV3-2) and TRBJ2-1; 13 bases agree with TRBD2. CDR3 DNA: TGTGCCAGCAGCCCTGAAACGATACTAGCGGGGGGGCTTCTTGGTGAGCAGTTCTTC. Its protein is CASSPETILAGGLLGEQFF.